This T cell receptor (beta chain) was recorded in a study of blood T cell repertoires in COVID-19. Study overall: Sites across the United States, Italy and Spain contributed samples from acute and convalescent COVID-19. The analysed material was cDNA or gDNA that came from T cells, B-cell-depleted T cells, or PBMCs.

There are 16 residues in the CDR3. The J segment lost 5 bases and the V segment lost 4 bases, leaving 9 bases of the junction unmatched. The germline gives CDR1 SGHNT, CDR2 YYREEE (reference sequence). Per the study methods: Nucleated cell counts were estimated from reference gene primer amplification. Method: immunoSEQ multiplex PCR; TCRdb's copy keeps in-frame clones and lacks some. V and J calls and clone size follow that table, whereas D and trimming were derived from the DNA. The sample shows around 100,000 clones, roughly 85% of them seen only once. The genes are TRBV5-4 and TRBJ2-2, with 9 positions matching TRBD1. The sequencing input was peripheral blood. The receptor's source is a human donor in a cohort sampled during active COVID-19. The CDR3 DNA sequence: TGTGCCAGCAGCCCCGGGGGGACAGGGTTAACCGGGGAGCTGTTTTTT. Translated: CASSPGGTGLTGELFF.